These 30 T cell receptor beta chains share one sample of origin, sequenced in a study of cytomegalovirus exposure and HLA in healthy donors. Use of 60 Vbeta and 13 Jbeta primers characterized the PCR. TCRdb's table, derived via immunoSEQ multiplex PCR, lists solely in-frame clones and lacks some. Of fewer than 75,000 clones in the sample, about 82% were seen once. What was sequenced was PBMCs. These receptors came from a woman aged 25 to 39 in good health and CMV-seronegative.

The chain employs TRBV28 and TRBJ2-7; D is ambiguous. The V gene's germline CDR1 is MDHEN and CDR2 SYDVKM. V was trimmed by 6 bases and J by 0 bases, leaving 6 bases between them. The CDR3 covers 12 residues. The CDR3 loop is CASRRNSYEQYF. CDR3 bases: TGTGCCAGCAGGCGGAACTCCTACGAGCAGTACTTC.

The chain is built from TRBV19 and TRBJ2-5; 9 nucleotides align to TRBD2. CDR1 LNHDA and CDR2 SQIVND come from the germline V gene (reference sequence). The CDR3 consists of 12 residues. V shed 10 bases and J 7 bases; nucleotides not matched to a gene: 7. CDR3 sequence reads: CATRTSEATQYF. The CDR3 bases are TGTGCCACTCGGACTAGCGAGGCGACCCAGTACTTC.

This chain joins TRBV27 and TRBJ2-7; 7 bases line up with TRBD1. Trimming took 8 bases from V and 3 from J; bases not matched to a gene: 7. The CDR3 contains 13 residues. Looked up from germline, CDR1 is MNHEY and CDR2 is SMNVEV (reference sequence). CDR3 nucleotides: TGTGCCAGCTCAACGAACAGGGGCTACGAGCAGTACTTC. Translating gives CASSTNRGYEQYF.

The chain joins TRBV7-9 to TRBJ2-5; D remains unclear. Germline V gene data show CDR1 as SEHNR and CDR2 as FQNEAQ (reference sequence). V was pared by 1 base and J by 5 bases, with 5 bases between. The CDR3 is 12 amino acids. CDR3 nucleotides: TGTGCCAGCAGCTTAGGAGTTGAGACCCAGTACTTC. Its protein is CASSLGVETQYF.

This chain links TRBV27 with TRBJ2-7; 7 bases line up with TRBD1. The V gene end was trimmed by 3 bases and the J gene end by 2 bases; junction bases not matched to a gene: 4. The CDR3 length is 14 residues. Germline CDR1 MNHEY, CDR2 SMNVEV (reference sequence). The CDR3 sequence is CASSFRQGTYEQYF. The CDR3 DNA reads TGTGCCAGCAGTTTCAGACAGGGAACCTACGAGCAGTACTTC.

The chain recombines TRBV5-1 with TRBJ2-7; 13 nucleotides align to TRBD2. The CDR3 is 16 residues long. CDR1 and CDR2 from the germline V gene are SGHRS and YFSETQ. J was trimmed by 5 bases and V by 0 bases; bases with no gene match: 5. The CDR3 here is CASSLVGGLAGDEQYF. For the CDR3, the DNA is TGCGCCAGCAGCTTGGTAGGCGGACTAGCGGGAGACGAGCAGTACTTC.

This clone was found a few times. CDR3 DNA sequence: TGTGCCTGGGGAGGACGGGGCAATCAGCCCCAGCATTTT. It yields the protein CAWGGRGNQPQHF. The gene calls are TRBV30 and TRBJ1-5; unclear D gene. V lost 5 bases and J lost 2, with 10 bases in between. From germline, CDR1 is GTSNPN and CDR2 SVGIG (reference sequence). This CDR3 spans 13 amino acids.

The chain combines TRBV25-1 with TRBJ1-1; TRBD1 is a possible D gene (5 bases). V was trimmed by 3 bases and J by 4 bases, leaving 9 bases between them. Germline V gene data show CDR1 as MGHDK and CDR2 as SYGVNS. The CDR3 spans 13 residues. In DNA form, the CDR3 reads TGTGCCAGCAGTGACAGGGTGGGCACTGAAGCTTTCTTT. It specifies CASSDRVGTEAFF.

The CDR3 DNA sequence: TGTGCCATCAGTGGGGGACAGTCAAGCTCCTACGAGCAGTACTTC. It translates to CAISGGQSSSYEQYF. This chain connects TRBV10-3 to TRBJ2-7, with 7 positions matching TRBD1. Germline V gives CDR1 ENHRY, CDR2 SYGVKD. The V gene end was trimmed by 4 bases and the J gene end by 0 bases; junction bases not matched to a gene: 6. The CDR3 has 15 residues.

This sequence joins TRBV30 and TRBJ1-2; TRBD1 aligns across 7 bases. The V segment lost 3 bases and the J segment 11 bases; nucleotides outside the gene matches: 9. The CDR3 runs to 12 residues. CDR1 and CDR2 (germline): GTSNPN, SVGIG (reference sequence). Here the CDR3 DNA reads TGTGCCTGGAGCCGCGGGACAGATGAGTACACCTTC. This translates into CAWSRGTDEYTF.

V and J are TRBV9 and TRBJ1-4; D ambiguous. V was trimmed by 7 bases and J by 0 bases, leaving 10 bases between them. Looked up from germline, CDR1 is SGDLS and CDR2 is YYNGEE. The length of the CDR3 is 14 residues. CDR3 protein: CASGRRATNEKLFF. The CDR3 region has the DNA TGTGCCAGCGGGCGGCGGGCAACTAATGAAAAACTGTTTTTT. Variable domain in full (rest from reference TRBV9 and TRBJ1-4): DSGVTQTPKHLITATGQRVTLRCSPRSGDLSVYWYQQSLDQGLQFLIQYYNGEERAKGNILERFSAQQFPDLHSELNLSSLELGDSALYFCASGRRATNEKLFFGSGTQLSVL.

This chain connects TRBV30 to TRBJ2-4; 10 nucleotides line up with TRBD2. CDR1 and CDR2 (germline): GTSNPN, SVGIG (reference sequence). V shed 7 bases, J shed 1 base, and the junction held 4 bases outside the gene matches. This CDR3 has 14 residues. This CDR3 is CASSGSEAKNIQYF. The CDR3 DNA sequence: TGTGCCTCTAGCGGGAGTGAGGCCAAAAACATTCAGTACTTC.

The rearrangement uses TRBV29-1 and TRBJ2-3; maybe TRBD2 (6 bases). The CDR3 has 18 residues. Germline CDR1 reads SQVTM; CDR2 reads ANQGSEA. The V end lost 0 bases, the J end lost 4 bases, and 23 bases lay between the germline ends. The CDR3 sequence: CSVEDGPGWGGKADTQYF. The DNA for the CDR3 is TGCAGCGTTGAAGATGGTCCTGGTTGGGGCGGGAAAGCAGATACGCAGTATTTT.

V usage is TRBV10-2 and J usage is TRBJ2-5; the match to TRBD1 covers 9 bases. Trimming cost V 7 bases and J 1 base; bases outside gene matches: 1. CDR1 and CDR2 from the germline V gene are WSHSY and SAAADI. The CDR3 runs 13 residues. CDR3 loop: CASKTGGQETQYF. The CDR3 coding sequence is TGCGCCAGCAAGACAGGGGGCCAAGAGACCCAGTACTTC.

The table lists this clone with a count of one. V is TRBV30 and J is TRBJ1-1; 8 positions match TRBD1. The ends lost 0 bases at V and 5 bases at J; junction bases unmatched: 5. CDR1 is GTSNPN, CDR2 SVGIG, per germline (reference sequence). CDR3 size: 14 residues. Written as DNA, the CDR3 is TGTGCCTGGAGTGTCGGACAGGGAAGTACTGAAGCTTTCTTT. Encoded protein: CAWSVGQGSTEAFF.

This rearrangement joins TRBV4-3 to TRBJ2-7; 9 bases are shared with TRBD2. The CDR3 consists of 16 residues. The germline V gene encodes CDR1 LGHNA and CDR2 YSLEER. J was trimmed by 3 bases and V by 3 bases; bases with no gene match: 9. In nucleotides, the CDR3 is TGCGCCAGCAGCCAGGACACAGCGGGAGGCCTCTACGAGCAGTACTTC. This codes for CASSQDTAGGLYEQYF.

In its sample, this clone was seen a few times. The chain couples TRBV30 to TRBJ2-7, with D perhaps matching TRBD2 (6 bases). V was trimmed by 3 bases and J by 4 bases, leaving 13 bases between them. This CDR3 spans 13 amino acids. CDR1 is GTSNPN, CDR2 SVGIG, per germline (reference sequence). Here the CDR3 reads CAWSGGIGYEQYF. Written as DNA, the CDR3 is TGTGCCTGGAGCGGAGGGATCGGGTACGAGCAGTACTTC.

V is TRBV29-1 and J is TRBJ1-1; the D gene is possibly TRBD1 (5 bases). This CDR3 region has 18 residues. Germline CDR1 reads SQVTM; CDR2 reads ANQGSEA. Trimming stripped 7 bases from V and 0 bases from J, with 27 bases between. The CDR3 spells CSARTLRGRRTMNTEAFF. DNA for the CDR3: TGCAGCGCCAGAACCCTGCGGGGACGGAGGACCATGAACACTGAAGCTTTCTTT.

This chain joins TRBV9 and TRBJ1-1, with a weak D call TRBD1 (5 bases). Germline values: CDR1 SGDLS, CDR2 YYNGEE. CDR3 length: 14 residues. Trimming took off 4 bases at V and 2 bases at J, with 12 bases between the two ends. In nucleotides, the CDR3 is TGTGCCAGCAGCCCTGCAGGGTCCAACACTGAAGCTTTCTTT. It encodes CASSPAGSNTEAFF.

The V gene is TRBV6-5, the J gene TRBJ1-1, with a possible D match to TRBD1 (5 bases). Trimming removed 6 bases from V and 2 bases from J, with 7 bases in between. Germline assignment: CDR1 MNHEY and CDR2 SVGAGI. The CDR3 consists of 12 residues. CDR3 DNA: TGTGCCAGCAGCCAGGGTAACACTGAAGCTTTCTTT. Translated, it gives CASSQGNTEAFF.

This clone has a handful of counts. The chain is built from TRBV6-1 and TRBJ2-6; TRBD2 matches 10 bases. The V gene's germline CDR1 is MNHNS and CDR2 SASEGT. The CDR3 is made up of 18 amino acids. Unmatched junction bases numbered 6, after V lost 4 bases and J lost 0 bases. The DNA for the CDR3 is TGTGCCAGCAGTGGGGAACTAGCGGGGTTCTCTGGGGCCAACGTCCTGACTTTC. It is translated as CASSGELAGFSGANVLTF.

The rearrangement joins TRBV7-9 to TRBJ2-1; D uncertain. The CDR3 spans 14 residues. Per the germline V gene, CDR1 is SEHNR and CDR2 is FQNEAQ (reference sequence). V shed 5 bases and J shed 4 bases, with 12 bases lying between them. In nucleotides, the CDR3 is TGTGCCAGCAGCATAGTGCGGATGTACAATGAGCAGTTCTTC. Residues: CASSIVRMYNEQFF.

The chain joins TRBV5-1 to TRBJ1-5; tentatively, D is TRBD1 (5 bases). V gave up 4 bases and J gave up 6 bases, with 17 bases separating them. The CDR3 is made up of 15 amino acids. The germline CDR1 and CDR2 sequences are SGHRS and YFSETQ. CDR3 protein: CASSPKAGLLQPQHF. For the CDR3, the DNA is TGCGCCAGCAGCCCGAAGGCAGGGCTGCTTCAGCCCCAGCATTTT.

CDR3 nucleotide sequence: TGTGCCAGCAGGGATCAGGGCTATGAGCAGTTCTTC. Its protein is CASRDQGYEQFF. The chain employs TRBV28 and TRBJ2-1; a weak D match, TRBD1 (5 bases). Germline V gene lookup returns CDR1 MDHEN and CDR2 SYDVKM. The CDR3 is 12 residues long. V was cut by 6 bases and J by 8 bases, with 11 bases left in between.

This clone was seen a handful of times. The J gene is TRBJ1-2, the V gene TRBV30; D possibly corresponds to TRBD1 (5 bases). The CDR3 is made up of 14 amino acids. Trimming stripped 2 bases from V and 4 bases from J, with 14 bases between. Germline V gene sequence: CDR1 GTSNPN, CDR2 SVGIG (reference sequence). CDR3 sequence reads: CAWSLREGIYGYTF. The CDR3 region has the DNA TGTGCCTGGAGTCTCAGGGAAGGAATCTATGGCTACACCTTC.

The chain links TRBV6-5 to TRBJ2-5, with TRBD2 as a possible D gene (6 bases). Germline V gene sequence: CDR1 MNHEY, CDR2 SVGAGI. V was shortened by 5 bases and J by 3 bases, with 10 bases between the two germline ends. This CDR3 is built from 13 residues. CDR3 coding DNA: TGTGCCAGCAGTAAGGGACTGGAAGAGACCCAGTACTTC. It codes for CASSKGLEETQYF.

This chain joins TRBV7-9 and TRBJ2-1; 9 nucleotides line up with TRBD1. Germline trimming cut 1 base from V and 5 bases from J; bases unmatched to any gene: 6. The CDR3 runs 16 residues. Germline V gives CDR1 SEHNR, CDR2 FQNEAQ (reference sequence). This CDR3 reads CASSLGDRETDNEQFF. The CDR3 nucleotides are TGTGCCAGCAGCTTAGGGGACAGGGAAACTGACAATGAGCAGTTCTTC.

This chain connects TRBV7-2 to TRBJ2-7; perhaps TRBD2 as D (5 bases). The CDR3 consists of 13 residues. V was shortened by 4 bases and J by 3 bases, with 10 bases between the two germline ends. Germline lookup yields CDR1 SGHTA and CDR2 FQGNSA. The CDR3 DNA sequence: TGTGCCAGCAGCTCCGGACGGGGCTACGAGCAGTACTTC. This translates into CASSSGRGYEQYF. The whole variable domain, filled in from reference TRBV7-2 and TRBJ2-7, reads GAGVSQSPSNKVTEKGKDVELRCDPISGHTALYWYRQSLGQGLEFLIYFQGNSAPDKSGLPSDRFSAERTGGSVSTLTIQRTQQEDSAVYLCASSSGRGYEQYFGPGTRLTVT.

CDR3 nucleotides: TGTGCCAGCAGTACGGGACAGATCTTAAATGAGCAGTTCTTC. This sequence encodes CASSTGQILNEQFF. V and J are TRBV7-2 and TRBJ2-1; 7 bases are shared with TRBD1. V lost 6 bases, J lost 7 bases, and 9 bases stayed unmatched. The CDR3 covers 14 residues. CDR1 SGHTA and CDR2 FQGNSA come from the germline V gene.

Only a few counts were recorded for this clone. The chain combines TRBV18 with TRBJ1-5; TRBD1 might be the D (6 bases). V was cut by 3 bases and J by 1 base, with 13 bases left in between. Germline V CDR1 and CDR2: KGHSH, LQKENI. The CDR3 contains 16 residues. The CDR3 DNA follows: TGTGCCAGCTCACCTGTCCCGGGACAAAGCAATCAGCCCCAGCATTTT. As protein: CASSPVPGQSNQPQHF.